The 20 T cell receptor beta chains given below trace back to one sample, sequenced in a study of naive and memory T cell subsets. An equimolar mix of two oligonucleotides served as the beta constant-region primer for TRBC1 and TRBC2. Ligated cDNA was amplified by four rounds of PCR with nested alpha and beta constant-region primers and SP2. TCRdb independently ran MiXCR on the UMI-ligation and nested PCR reads; one entry per CDR3 protein. The sample includes about 90,000 distinct CDR3 sequences, approximately 11% of them seen just once. These receptors' antigens are unknown. Study observations and caveats: A few larger clonotypes appeared in naive repertoires, especially CD8, possibly memory cells re-expressing CD45RA.

The sample taken for sequencing was naive CD4+ T cells from blood. The source is a human donor in good health.

This clonotype came up a few times. This chain links TRBV5-6 with TRBJ1-2, with D unclear. CDR1 SGHDT and CDR2 YYEEEE come from the germline V gene. This CDR3 is 13 amino acids long. Trimming pared 0 bases from V and 4 bases from J, leaving 7 bases between. The CDR3 DNA is TGTGCCAGCAGCTTGGGACGGACCTATGGCTACACCTTC. It encodes CASSLGRTYGYTF.

This clonotype was seen many times. This chain connects TRBV11-3 to TRBJ1-1; tentative D call: TRBD1 (5 bases). Deletions cut 3 bases from V and 4 bases from J, with 12 bases between. CDR3 size: 14 residues. CDR1 is SGHNT, CDR2 YENEEA, per germline. CDR3 sequence reads: CASSFRAGSTEAFF. The DNA for the CDR3 is TGTGCCAGCAGCTTCAGGGCAGGAAGCACTGAAGCTTTCTTT. Using reference TRBV11-3 and TRBJ1-1 for the parts outside the CDR3, the full variable domain is EAGVVQSPRYKIIEKKQPVAFWCNPISGHNTLYWYLQNLGQGPELLIRYENEEAVDDSQLPKDRFSAERLKGVDSTLKIQPAELGDSAVYLCASSFRAGSTEAFFGQGTRLTVV.

This clonotype appeared a few times. The chain employs TRBV29-1 and TRBJ2-2; D is possibly TRBD1 (5 bases). There are 14 residues in the CDR3. In germline, CDR1 is SQVTM, CDR2 ANQGSEA. Deletions cut 5 bases from V and 3 bases from J, with 13 bases between. The CDR3 spells CSVLRQSDTGELFF. CDR3 coding DNA: TGCAGCGTTCTCCGACAGTCAGACACCGGGGAGCTGTTTTTT.

The chain joins TRBV18 to TRBJ2-3; D is unclear. The V end was cut by 3 bases, the J end by 5 bases, with 9 bases between. Looked up from germline, CDR1 is KGHSH and CDR2 is LQKENI. The CDR3 covers 13 residues. CDR3 sequence: CASSPQVGDTQYF. As DNA, the CDR3 is TGTGCCAGCTCACCGCAGGTGGGAGATACGCAGTATTTT.

The rearrangement uses TRBV6-6 and TRBJ2-2; D call uncertain. CDR3 length: 14 amino acids. Germline V gene sequence: CDR1 MNHNY, CDR2 SVGAGI (reference sequence). V dropped 7 bases and J dropped 2 bases, with 11 bases sitting between them. CDR3 residues: CASNAPANTGELFF. CDR3 nucleotides: TGTGCCAGCAATGCTCCAGCTAACACCGGGGAGCTGTTTTTT.

This rearrangement joins TRBV5-4 to TRBJ2-5, with D unresolved. This CDR3 is 15 amino acids long. V lost 1 base to trimming and J lost 1 base, with 11 bases between them. The germline gives CDR1 SGHNT, CDR2 YYREEE (reference sequence). The CDR3 DNA reads as TGTGCCAGCAGCTTGCAGGTTTTTGGCCAAGAGACCCAGTACTTC. Its translation: CASSLQVFGQETQYF.

V usage is TRBV20-1 and J usage is TRBJ2-4; weak D call: TRBD2 (6 bases). Deletions cut 0 bases from V and 1 base from J, with 13 bases between. Germline values: CDR1 DFQATT, CDR2 SNEGSKA (reference sequence). The CDR3 runs to 16 residues. The CDR3 here is CSARDPGGSAKNIQYF. CDR3 coding DNA: TGCAGTGCTAGAGATCCCGGAGGGTCGGCCAAAAACATTCAGTACTTC.

The chain couples TRBV12-3 or TRBV12-4 to TRBJ2-7; D remains ambiguous. The CDR3 sequence is 14 residues long. V lost 5 bases and J 4 bases, leaving 15 bases between the germline ends. The CDR3 region is CASSPRLLSYEQYF. CDR3 DNA sequence: TGTGCCAGCAGTCCCAGGCTGCTCTCTTACGAGCAGTACTTC.

The chain joins TRBV4-2 to TRBJ2-6, with no clear D. Germline V gene sequence: CDR1 LGHNA, CDR2 YNFKEQ. This CDR3 has 14 residues. The ends were cut back, 5 bases at V and 0 bases at J, with 5 bases in the middle. The DNA of the CDR3 is TGTGCCAGCAGCAAGATCTCTGGGGCCAACGTCCTGACTTTC. This translates into CASSKISGANVLTF.

The table lists this clonotype with a few counts. V and J are TRBV29-1 and TRBJ2-7; 7 bases are shared with TRBD2. Germline CDR1 is SQVTM and CDR2 is ANQGSEA. The J segment lost 3 bases and the V segment lost 7 bases, leaving 3 bases of the junction unmatched. CDR3 length: 11 amino acids. DNA of the CDR3: TGCAGCGCGGGGGGTCGCTACGAGCAGTACTTC. Translated, it gives CSAGGRYEQYF.

This clonotype has at least ten counts. This rearrangement joins TRBV14 to TRBJ2-6; D is unclear. Trimming stripped 1 base from V and 0 bases from J, with 4 bases between. CDR1 and CDR2 (germline): SGHDN, FVKESK. The CDR3 has 15 amino acids. CDR3 sequence reads: CASSQGGSGANVLTF. CDR3 nucleotides: TGTGCCAGCAGCCAAGGGGGCTCTGGGGCCAACGTCCTGACTTTC.

This chain connects TRBV18 to TRBJ2-3; D remains unclear. Germline V gene sequence: CDR1 KGHSH, CDR2 LQKENI. This CDR3 comprises 14 residues. With 0 bases removed from V and 2 bases from J, the gap between germline ends came to 6 bases. The CDR3: CASSPPPATDTQYF. In DNA, the CDR3 is TGTGCCAGCTCACCACCTCCGGCCACAGATACGCAGTATTTT.

The sample holds a few counts of this clonotype. The J gene is TRBJ1-1, the V gene TRBV29-1; D is ambiguous. The CDR3 has 14 amino acids. V was clipped by 5 bases and J by 7 bases, with 20 bases between them. The germline CDR1 and CDR2 sequences are SQVTM and ANQGSEA. The CDR3 DNA reads as TGCAGCGTTAAAACAGCCTTGGCTCCGTATGAAGCTTTCTTT. Translating it yields CSVKTALAPYEAFF.

The V gene is TRBV14, the J gene TRBJ2-1, with TRBD2 matching over 8 bases. J was trimmed by 7 bases and V by 1 base; bases with no gene match: 9. Germline V gives CDR1 SGHDN, CDR2 FVKESK. The length of the CDR3 is 16 residues. The CDR3: CASSQAGGGPRNEQFF. Here the CDR3 DNA reads TGTGCCAGCAGCCAAGCCGGGGGGGGGCCAAGGAATGAGCAGTTCTTC.

There are many counts of this clonotype. The V call is TRBV7-6, the J call TRBJ2-5, with TRBD1 matching 7 bases. V lost 4 bases to trimming and J lost 1 base; unmatched junction nucleotides: 9. The germline V gene encodes CDR1 SGHVS and CDR2 FNYEAQ. The CDR3 is 16 residues long. CDR3 region: CASSSNRGPSQETQYF. The CDR3 coding sequence is TGTGCCAGCAGCTCCAACAGGGGCCCTTCCCAAGAGACCCAGTACTTC.

This clonotype was observed a handful of times. V is TRBV24-1 and J is TRBJ2-3; 12 bases are shared with TRBD2. Germline CDR1 is KGHDR and CDR2 is SFDVKD. V lost 4 bases, J lost 6 bases, and 10 bases stayed unmatched. The CDR3 is 17 residues long. The CDR3 region has the DNA TGTGCCACCAGTGACCCCCCTAGCGGGGGGGCCGGGGATACGCAGTATTTT. This sequence encodes CATSDPPSGGAGDTQYF.

This clonotype came up a few times. The rearrangement uses TRBV20-1 and TRBJ2-5; D is perhaps TRBD2 (6 bases). Trimming cost V 6 bases and J 1 base, with 18 bases left between them. The CDR3 spans 15 residues. Per germline, CDR1 DFQATT and CDR2 SNEGSKA (reference sequence). The CDR3 bases are TGCAGTGCGCGGGACGGCGCTAGCATCCAAGAGACCCAGTACTTC. Amino acids: CSARDGASIQETQYF.

This clonotype was seen many times. The genes are TRBV6-2 or TRBV6-3 and TRBJ1-5; possibly TRBD1 for D (5 bases). There are 14 residues in the CDR3. Deletions cut 0 bases from V and 8 bases from J, with 11 bases between. Germline CDR1 is MNHEY and CDR2 is SVGEGT. CDR3 region: CASSYSGRVEPQHF. CDR3 DNA: TGTGCCAGCAGTTACTCAGGCAGGGTAGAGCCCCAGCATTTT.

This clonotype has just a few counts. The rearrangement links TRBV7-2 to TRBJ2-5, with D perhaps matching TRBD2 (6 bases). Germline lookup yields CDR1 SGHTA and CDR2 FQGNSA. CDR3 length: 17 amino acids. V gave up 1 base and J gave up 0 bases, with 15 bases separating them. CDR3: CASSLGPLARDQETQYF. CDR3 nucleotides: TGTGCCAGCAGCTTAGGACCACTAGCCCGGGACCAAGAGACCCAGTACTTC.

V usage is TRBV14 and J usage is TRBJ1-5; D gene unclear. Deletions cut 4 bases from V and 3 bases from J, with 7 bases between. Germline CDR1 is SGHDN and CDR2 is FVKESK. The CDR3 extends over 13 amino acids. The CDR3 coding sequence is TGTGCCAGCAGCCCCGGGATCAATCAGCCCCAGCATTTT. It encodes CASSPGINQPQHF.